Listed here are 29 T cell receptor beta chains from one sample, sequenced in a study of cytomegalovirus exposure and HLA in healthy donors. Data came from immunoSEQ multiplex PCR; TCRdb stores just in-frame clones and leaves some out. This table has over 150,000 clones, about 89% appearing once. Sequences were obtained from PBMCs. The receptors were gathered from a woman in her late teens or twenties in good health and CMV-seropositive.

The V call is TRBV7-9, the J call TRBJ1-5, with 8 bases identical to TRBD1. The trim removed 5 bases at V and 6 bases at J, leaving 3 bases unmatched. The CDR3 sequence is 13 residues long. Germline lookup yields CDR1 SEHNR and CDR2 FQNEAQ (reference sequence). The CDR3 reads CASSGQGGQPQHF. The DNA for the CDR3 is TGTGCCAGCAGCGGACAGGGTGGTCAGCCCCAGCATTTT. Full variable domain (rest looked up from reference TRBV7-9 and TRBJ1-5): DTGVSQNPRHKITKRGQNVTFRCDPISEHNRLYWYRQTLGQGPEFLTYFQNEAQLEKSRLLSDRFSAERPKGSFSTLEIQRTEQGDSAMYLCASSGQGGQPQHFGDGTRLSIL.

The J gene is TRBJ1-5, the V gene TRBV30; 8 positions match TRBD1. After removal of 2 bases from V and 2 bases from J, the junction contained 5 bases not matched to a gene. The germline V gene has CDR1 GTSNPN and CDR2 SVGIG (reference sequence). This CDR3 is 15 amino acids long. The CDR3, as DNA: TGTGCCTGGAGTCGAACAGGGGGAGGCAATCAGCCCCAGCATTTT. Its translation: CAWSRTGGGNQPQHF.

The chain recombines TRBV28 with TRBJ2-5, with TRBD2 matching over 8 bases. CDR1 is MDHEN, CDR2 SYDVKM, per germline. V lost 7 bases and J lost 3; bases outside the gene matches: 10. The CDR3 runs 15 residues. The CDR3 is CASKMSGSGKETQYF. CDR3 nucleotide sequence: TGTGCCAGCAAGATGAGCGGGAGTGGAAAAGAGACCCAGTACTTC.

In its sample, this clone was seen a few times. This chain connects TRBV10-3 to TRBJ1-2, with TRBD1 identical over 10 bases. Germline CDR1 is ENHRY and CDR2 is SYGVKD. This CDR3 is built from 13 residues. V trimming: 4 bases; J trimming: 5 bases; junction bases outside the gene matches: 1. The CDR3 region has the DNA TGTGCCATCAGTGTGGGACAGGGGTATGGCTACACCTTC. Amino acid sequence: CAISVGQGYGYTF.

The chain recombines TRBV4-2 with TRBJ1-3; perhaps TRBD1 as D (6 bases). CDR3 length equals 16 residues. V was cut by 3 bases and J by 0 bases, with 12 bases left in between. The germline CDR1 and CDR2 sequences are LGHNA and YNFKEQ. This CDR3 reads CASSQATGHSGNTIYF. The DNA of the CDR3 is TGTGCCAGCAGCCAGGCTACAGGGCACTCTGGAAACACCATATATTTT.

The CDR3 region is CASSPPRGTVNTEAFF. CDR3 bases: TGTGCCAGCTCACCACCCCGCGGGACGGTGAACACTGAAGCTTTCTTT. The rearrangement uses TRBV18 and TRBJ1-1; a weak D match, TRBD1 (5 bases). CDR3 length: 16 amino acids. The V end lost 0 bases, the J end lost 0 bases, and 11 bases lay between the germline ends. CDR1 and CDR2 (germline): KGHSH, LQKENI. Filled out from reference TRBV18 and TRBJ1-1, the complete variable domain reads NAGVMQNPRHLVRRRGQEARLRCSPMKGHSHVYWYRQLPEEGLKFMVYLQKENIIDESGMPKERFSAEFPKEGPSILRIQQVVRGDSAAYFCASSPPRGTVNTEAFFGQGTRLTVV.

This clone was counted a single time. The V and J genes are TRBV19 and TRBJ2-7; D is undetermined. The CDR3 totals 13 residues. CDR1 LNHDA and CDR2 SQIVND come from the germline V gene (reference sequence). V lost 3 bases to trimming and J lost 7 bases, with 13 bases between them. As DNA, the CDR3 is TGTGCCAGTAGTATGCGGTCAGCCCATGAGCAGTACTTC. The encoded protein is CASSMRSAHEQYF.

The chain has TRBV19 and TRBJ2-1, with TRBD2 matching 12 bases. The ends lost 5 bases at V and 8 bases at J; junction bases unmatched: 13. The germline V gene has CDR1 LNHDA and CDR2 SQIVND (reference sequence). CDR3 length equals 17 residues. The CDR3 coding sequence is TGTGCCAGTAGTGCGCTAGCGGGGGGGCCCCTAGGCGATGAGCAGTTCTTC. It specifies CASSALAGGPLGDEQFF. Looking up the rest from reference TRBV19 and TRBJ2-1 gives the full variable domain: DGGITQSPKYLFRKEGQNVTLSCEQNLNHDAMYWYRQDPGQGLRLIYYSQIVNDFQKGDIAEGYSVSREKKESFPLTVTSAQKNPTAFYLCASSALAGGPLGDEQFFGPGTRLTVL.

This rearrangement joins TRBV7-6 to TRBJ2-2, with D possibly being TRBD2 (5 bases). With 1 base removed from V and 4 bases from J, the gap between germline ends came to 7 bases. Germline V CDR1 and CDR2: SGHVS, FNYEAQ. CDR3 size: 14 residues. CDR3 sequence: CASSLGSGTGELFF. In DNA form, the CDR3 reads TGTGCCAGCAGCTTAGGCAGCGGCACCGGGGAGCTGTTTTTT. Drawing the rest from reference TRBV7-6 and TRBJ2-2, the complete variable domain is GAGVSQSPRYKVTKRGQDVALRCDPISGHVSLYWYRQALGQGPEFLTYFNYEAQQDKSGLPNDRFSAERPEGSISTLTIQRTEQRDSAMYRCASSLGSGTGELFFGEGSRLTVL.

DNA for the CDR3: TGTGCCAGCAGTTCCTCAGGGAACTATGGCTACACCTTC. This gives the protein CASSSSGNYGYTF. This chain joins TRBV5-6 and TRBJ1-2, with D perhaps TRBD1 (5 bases). Germline CDR1 SGHDT, CDR2 YYEEEE. This CDR3 contains 13 residues. Trimming shortened V by 5 bases and J by 2 bases, and 10 bases separated the two germline ends.

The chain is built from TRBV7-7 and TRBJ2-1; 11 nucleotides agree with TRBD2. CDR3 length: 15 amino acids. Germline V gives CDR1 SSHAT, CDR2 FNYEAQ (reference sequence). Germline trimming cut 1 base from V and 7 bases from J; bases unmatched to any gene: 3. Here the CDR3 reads CASSLVAGGLNEQFF. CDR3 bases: TGTGCCAGCAGCTTAGTAGCGGGGGGGCTAAATGAGCAGTTCTTC. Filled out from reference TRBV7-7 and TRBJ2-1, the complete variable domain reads GAGVSQSPRYKVTKRGQDVTLRCDPISSHATLYWYQQALGQGPEFLTYFNYEAQPDKSGLPSDRFSAERPEGSISTLTIQRTEQRDSAMYRCASSLVAGGLNEQFFGPGTRLTVL.

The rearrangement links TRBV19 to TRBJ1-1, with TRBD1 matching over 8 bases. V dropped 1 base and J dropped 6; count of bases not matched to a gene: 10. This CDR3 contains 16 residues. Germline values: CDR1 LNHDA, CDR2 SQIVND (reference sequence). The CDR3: CASSIGRDRSFAEAFF. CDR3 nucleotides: TGTGCCAGTAGTATAGGTCGGGACAGGTCCTTCGCTGAAGCTTTCTTT.

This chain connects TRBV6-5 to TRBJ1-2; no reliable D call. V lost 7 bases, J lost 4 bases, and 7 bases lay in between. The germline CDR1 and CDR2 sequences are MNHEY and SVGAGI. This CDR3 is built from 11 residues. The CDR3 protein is CASITAYGYTF. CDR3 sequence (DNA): TGTGCCAGCATTACAGCCTATGGCTACACCTTC.

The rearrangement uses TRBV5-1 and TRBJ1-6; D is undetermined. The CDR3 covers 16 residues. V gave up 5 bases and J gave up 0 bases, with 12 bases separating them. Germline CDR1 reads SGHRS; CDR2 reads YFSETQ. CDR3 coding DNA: TGCGCCAGCAGGGTGGAGGAGAGCTCCTATAATTCACCCCTCCACTTT. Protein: CASRVEESSYNSPLHF.

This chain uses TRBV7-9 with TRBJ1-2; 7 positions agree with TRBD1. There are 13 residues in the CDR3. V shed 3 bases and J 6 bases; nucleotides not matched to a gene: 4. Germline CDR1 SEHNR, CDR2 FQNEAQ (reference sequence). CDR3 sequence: CASSLVDRDGYTF. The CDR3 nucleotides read TGTGCCAGCAGCTTGGTTGACAGGGATGGCTACACCTTC.

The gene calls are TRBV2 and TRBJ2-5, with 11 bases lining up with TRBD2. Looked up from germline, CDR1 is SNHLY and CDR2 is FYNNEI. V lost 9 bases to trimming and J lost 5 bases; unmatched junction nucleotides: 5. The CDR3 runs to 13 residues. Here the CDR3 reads CASLAGGGETQYF. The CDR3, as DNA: TGTGCCAGTCTAGCGGGAGGAGGTGAGACCCAGTACTTC.

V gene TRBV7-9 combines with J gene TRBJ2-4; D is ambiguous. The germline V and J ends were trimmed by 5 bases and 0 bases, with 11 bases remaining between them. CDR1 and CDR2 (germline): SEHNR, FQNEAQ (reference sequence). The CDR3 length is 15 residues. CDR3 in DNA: TGTGCCAGCAGCCGCGTGAATCTAGCCAAAAACATTCAGTACTTC. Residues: CASSRVNLAKNIQYF. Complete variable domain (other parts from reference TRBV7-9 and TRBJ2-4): DTGVSQNPRHKITKRGQNVTFRCDPISEHNRLYWYRQTLGQGPEFLTYFQNEAQLEKSRLLSDRFSAERPKGSFSTLEIQRTEQGDSAMYLCASSRVNLAKNIQYFGAGTRLSVL.

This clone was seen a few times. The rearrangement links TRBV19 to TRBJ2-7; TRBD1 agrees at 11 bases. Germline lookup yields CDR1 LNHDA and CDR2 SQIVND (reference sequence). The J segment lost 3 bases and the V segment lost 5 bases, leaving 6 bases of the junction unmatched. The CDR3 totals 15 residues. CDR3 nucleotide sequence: TGTGCCAGTAGTGCTTCCGGGACAGGGGGCTACGAGCAGTACTTC. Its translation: CASSASGTGGYEQYF.

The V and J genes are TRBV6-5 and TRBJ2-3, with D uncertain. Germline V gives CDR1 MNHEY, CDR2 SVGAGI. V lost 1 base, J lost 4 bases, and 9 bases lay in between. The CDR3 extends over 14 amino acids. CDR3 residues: CASSYYGWSDTQYF. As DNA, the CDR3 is TGTGCCAGCAGTTACTACGGGTGGTCAGATACGCAGTATTTT.

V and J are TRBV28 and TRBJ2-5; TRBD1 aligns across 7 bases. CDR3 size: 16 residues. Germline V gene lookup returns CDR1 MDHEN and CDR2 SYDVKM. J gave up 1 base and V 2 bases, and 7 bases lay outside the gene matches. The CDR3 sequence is CASSLPRQGGQETQYF. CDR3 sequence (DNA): TGTGCCAGCAGTTTACCCAGACAGGGCGGCCAAGAGACCCAGTACTTC.

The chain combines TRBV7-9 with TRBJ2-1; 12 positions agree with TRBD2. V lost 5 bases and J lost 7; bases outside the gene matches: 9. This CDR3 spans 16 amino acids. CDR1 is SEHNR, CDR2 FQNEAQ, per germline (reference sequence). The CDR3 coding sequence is TGTGCCAGCAGCCGGTTGACCGGGACTAGCGGGAATGAGCAGTTCTTC. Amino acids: CASSRLTGTSGNEQFF.

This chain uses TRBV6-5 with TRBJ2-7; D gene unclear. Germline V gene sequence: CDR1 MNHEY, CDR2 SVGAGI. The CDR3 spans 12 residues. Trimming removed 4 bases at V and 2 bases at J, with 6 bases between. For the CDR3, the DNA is TGTGCCAGCAGTTCAACACCCTACGAGCAGTACTTC. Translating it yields CASSSTPYEQYF.

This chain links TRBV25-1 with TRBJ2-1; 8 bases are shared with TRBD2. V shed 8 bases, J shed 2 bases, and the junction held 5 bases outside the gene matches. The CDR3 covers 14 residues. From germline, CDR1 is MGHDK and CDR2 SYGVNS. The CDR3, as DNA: TGTGCCAGCGGTAGCGGGATCACCTACAATGAGCAGTTCTTC. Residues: CASGSGITYNEQFF.

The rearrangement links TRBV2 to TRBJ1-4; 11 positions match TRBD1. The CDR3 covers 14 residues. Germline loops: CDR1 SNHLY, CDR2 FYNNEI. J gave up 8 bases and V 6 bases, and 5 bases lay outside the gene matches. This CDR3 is CASSSDRGPEKLFF. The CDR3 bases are TGTGCCAGCAGCTCGGACAGGGGGCCCGAAAAACTGTTTTTT.

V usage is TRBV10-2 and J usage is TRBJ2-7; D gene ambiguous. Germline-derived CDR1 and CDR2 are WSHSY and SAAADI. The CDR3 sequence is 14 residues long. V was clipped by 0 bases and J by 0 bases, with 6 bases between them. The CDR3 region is CASSESAVSYEQYF. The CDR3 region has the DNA TGCGCCAGCAGTGAGTCTGCGGTCTCCTACGAGCAGTACTTC.

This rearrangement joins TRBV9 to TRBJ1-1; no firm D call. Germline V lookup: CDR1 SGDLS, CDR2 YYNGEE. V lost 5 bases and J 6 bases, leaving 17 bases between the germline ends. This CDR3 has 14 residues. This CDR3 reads CASSPGWDSAEAFF. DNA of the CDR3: TGTGCCAGCAGTCCGGGGTGGGATTCCGCTGAAGCTTTCTTT. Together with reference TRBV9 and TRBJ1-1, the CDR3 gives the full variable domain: DSGVTQTPKHLITATGQRVTLRCSPRSGDLSVYWYQQSLDQGLQFLIQYYNGEERAKGNILERFSAQQFPDLHSELNLSSLELGDSALYFCASSPGWDSAEAFFGQGTRLTVV.

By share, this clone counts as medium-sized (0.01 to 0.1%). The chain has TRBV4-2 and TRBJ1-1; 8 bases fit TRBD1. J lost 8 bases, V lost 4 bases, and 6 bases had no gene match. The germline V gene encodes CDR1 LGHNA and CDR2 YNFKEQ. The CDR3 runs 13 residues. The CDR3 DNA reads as TGTGCCAGCAGCCTGGGACAGGCAATCGAAGCTTTCTTT. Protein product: CASSLGQAIEAFF.

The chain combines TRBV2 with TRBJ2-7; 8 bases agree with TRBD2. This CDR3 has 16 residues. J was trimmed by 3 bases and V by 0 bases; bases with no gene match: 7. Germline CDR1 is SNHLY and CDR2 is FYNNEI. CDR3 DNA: TGTGCCAGCAGTGAAGCGGGGCGGGGGGATAACTACGAGCAGTACTTC. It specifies CASSEAGRGDNYEQYF.

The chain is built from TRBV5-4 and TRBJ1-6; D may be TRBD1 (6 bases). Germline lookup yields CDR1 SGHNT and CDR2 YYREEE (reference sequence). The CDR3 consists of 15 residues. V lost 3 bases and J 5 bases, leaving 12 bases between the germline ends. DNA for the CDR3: TGTGCCAGCAGCTCGGGGGGCAGTAATAATTCACCCCTCCACTTT. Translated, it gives CASSSGGSNNSPLHF.